This section outlines one T cell receptor (beta chain) sequence together with its context. This entry comes from a study of blood T cell repertoires in COVID-19. Study in general: PBMCs, B-cell-depleted T cells, or T cells provided the cDNA or gDNA that made up the material.

The method was immunoSEQ multiplex PCR; TCRdb's version includes in-frame clones alone and lacks a portion of them. The repertoire holds about 220,000 clones, with roughly 84% as singletons. Recruits, aged roughly 18 to 100 years, lived in 20 to 30 US areas. V shed 3 bases and J shed 4 bases, with 16 bases lying between them. This CDR3 has 15 residues. Per germline, CDR1 SEHNR and CDR2 FQNEAQ (reference sequence). The chain carries TRBV7-9 and TRBJ2-7, with a possible D match to TRBD2 (5 bases). This receptor was taken from a middle-aged woman who had recovered from COVID-19. Sample: PBMCs or T cells enriched from blood (not recorded which). CDR3 bases: TGTGCCAGCAGCTTGGTCGCGGGCAGCCATTACGAGCAGTACTTC. This codes for CASSLVAGSHYEQYF. The entire variable domain, with the rest obtained from reference TRBV7-9 and TRBJ2-7, is as follows: DTGVSQNPRHKITKRGQNVTFRCDPISEHNRLYWYRQTLGQGPEFLTYFQNEAQLEKSRLLSDRFSAERPKGSFSTLEIQRTEQGDSAMYLCASSLVAGSHYEQYFGPGTRLTVT.